The rows below give T cell receptor beta chains drawn from one sample of a study of shared clonotypes between healthy human individuals. Sequenced by immunoSEQ multiplex PCR; TCRdb stores in-frame clones only, minus some. The sample includes roughly 2.6 million clones, 90% to 95% of them seen just once. Sequencing was performed on naive CD4+ T cells sorted from blood. These receptor sequences come from a man between 18 and 35 years old in good health. CDR3s leave out the opening cysteine and the closing phenylalanine or tryptophan. Fields, in order: D gene, clone size, J gene, V gene, CDR3 protein. The D gene is left open where the match is weak. A clone size is listed for some rows: how often the clone was seen (once, few, many), or a class if it is expanded.

- - TRBJ1-3 TRBV6-6 ASSLPASGNTIY
- - TRBJ1-1 TRBV11-2 ASSYVPSTEAF
- - TRBJ1-2 TRBV11-2 ASSLELSYGYT
- - TRBJ2-5 TRBV6-1 ASSELGPSLGETQY
- - TRBJ2-5 TRBV7-2 ASTAYRVGETQY
TRBD2 - TRBJ2-7 TRBV28 ASSSFGGGAYEQY
- - TRBJ2-2 TRBV19 ASSRGWGPNTGELF
- - TRBJ2-1 TRBV2 ASQQDTSSYNEQF
- - TRBJ2-7 TRBV2 ASSEGAKSEQY
TRBD1 - TRBJ2-1 TRBV7-2 ASSLAALQGPSDEQF
TRBD1 few TRBJ1-6 TRBV6-5 ASSSRDRDNSPLH
- - TRBJ2-7 TRBV20-1 SARGHYEQY
- - TRBJ1-1 TRBV7-9 ASTLGHQNTEAF
- - TRBJ1-1 TRBV9 AGNTQGMGTEAF
TRBD2 once TRBJ2-6 TRBV10-3 AIQWASGSDGANVLT
- - TRBJ2-4 TRBV7-8 ASSWGSKNIQY
- once TRBJ1-4 TRBV18 ASSPAGTNEKLF
TRBD1 - TRBJ1-2 TRBV28 ASNTGTGYGYT
- - TRBJ1-2 TRBV28 ASSLSLQGNGYT
TRBD1 - TRBJ1-5 TRBV29-1 SAQVGQGNQPQH
TRBD1 - TRBJ1-2 TRBV28 ASSQDRDYGYT
TRBD2 - TRBJ2-6 TRBV7-9 ASSFRPGLATGANVLT
TRBD1 few TRBJ1-1 TRBV15 ATSRDKTGEAF
- - TRBJ1-1 TRBV5-1 ASSYSENTEAF
TRBD1 many TRBJ1-2 TRBV18 ASSPDRNYGYT
- - TRBJ2-2 TRBV9 ASSVDKGGLKAGELF
- - TRBJ1-6 TRBV5-5 ASSLLSWDHSLH
- - TRBJ2-7 TRBV6-5 ASTGGRTGSYEQY
TRBD2 - TRBJ2-2 TRBV5-1 ASSLRLAGKSNTGELF
- once TRBJ2-7 TRBV27 ASSLALLAHRVSYEQY
TRBD2 - TRBJ2-1 TRBV5-1 ASSLGLAGAYNEQF
- - TRBJ1-1 TRBV10-3 AISEQGGGGTEAF
TRBD1 few TRBJ1-6 TRBV30 AWRPGQGNSPLH
- - TRBJ1-1 TRBV15 ATSREEGTEAF
- - TRBJ2-3 TRBV4-1 ASSQGSRLGTDTQY
- - TRBJ2-3 TRBV5-1 ASSLEGDTQY
- - TRBJ1-1 TRBV4-1 ASSPRGNRRSNTEAF
- - TRBJ1-1 TRBV6-6 ASTDPGKNTEAF
TRBD2 - TRBJ2-1 TRBV5-6 ASSERTSGRENEQF
- - TRBJ1-4 TRBV9 ASSVGGLDEKLF
- - TRBJ1-1 TRBV13 ASSEPSKGGTEAF
- - TRBJ1-5 TRBV5-6 ASSLTGGGGNQPQH
- once TRBJ1-2 TRBV7-6 ASSPTPGGGDYGYT
- - TRBJ1-2 TRBV6-6 ASTHTQGTYGYT
- once TRBJ2-1 TRBV20-1 SAWWRNEQF
- - TRBJ2-5 TRBV15 ATSSGSWETQY
- - TRBJ1-3 TRBV5-1 ASSLTGNTIY
- few TRBJ1-2 TRBV28 ASSPRRGSGYT
TRBD2 - TRBJ2-7 TRBV5-4 ASSLESAGGPREQY
TRBD2 - TRBJ2-3 TRBV10-2 ASSESGLAGGTDTQY
- - TRBJ2-5 TRBV30 AWSPRGETQY
TRBD2 - TRBJ2-1 TRBV11-3 ASSWGLAGVYNEQF
TRBD1 - TRBJ2-7 TRBV7-2 ASSRDSLNSYEQY
- - TRBJ1-2 TRBV19 ASSIGAPAGYT
- - TRBJ1-1 TRBV13 ATERATNTEAF
- - TRBJ2-7 TRBV5-1 ASSGGPGAYEQY
- - TRBJ1-1 TRBV18 ASSLHRGSEAF
- - TRBJ2-1 TRBV19 ASSQWGSSYNEQF
- - TRBJ2-7 TRBV1 TSSQGNGSEQY